This TCR beta chain came from a study of T cells in tuberculosis. As for the study in general: T cells were selected with CD1B tetramers loaded with glucose monomycolate. Study outcomes and limitations: Active tuberculosis patients had shorter CDR3-alpha; the beta difference was nonsignificant. Smaller distances to GMM-specific TCRs suggested their expansion in active tuberculosis.

In regard to this clone: The target antigen is unknown.

Clones were sequenced by immunoSEQ multiplex PCR, and TCRdb holds only the in-frame ones, with some missing. The profile shows tens of thousands of clones, 95% to 96% of them singletons. Each clinical donor contributed on average roughly 100,000 T cells from unsorted cryopreserved PBMC. Germline V lookup: CDR1 SGDLS, CDR2 YYNGEE. Deletions cut 3 bases from V and 5 bases from J, with 11 bases between. The CDR3 covers 14 residues. This receptor was taken from a donor aged 10-30 years with latent tuberculosis or without tuberculosis infection. The rearrangement uses TRBV9 and TRBJ2-2; a possible D gene is TRBD1 (5 bases). Sequences were obtained from PBMCs. The CDR3 DNA is TGTGCCAGCAGCGCCCGATCAGGGACCGGGGAGCTGTTTTTT. It specifies CASSARSGTGELFF.